These T cell receptor beta chains were read from a single sample in a study of blood T cell repertoires in COVID-19. Using immunoSEQ multiplex PCR, the repertoire was profiled, and TCRdb retains in-frame clones only, with some absent. The sample consists of 150,000 or so clones, around 78% of them appearing once. The sample consisted of peripheral blood. The receptors were sampled from a woman aged 80 or older with active or convalescent COVID-19. Each CDR3 is given with its conserved first and last residue. D genes are given only for firm matches. Clone size, where shown, is once, few, many, or a class for clones that have expanded.

TRBV5-4	-	-	TRBJ1-4	CASSWKVQGSEKLFF	TGTGCCAGCAGCTGGAAGGTGCAGGGTAGTGAAAAACTGTTTTTT
TRBV5-1	-	-	TRBJ1-1	CASSLEGWRNTEAFF	TGCGCCAGCAGCTTGGAGGGGTGGCGAAACACTGAAGCTTTCTTT
TRBV19	-	few	TRBJ1-2	CASIGQGFYGYTF	TGTGCCAGTATTGGTCAGGGGTTCTATGGCTACACCTTC
TRBV7-6	TRBD2	-	TRBJ2-5	CASSSTSGGEETQYF	TGTGCCAGCAGCTCGACTAGCGGGGGAGAAGAGACCCAGTACTTC
TRBV6-6	-	-	TRBJ2-7	CASSPLYEQYF	TGTGCCAGCAGCCCCCTATACGAGCAGTACTTC
TRBV3-1/TRBV3-2	-	-	TRBJ1-6	CASSPQKQGSSPLHF	TGTGCCAGCAGCCCTCAAAAGCAAGGGAGTTCACCCCTCCACTTT
TRBV12-3/TRBV12-4	-	-	TRBJ1-1	CASSPNRNTEAFF	TGTGCCAGCAGCCCCAACAGAAACACTGAAGCTTTCTTT
TRBV30	-	-	TRBJ1-3	CAWSVQGNSWTGNTIYF	TGTGCCTGGAGTGTACAGGGAAATTCCTGGACTGGAAACACCATATATTTT
TRBV19	-	-	TRBJ1-1	CASRITGLGAFF	TGTGCCAGTAGGATCACAGGATTAGGTGCTTTCTTT
TRBV28	-	-	TRBJ1-2	CASSLMGQGRYGYTF	TGTGCCAGCAGTTTAATGGGACAAGGACGCTATGGCTACACCTTC
TRBV5-1	-	few	TRBJ2-7	CASSLGPGDSYEQYF	TGCGCCAGCAGCTTGGGCCCAGGGGATTCCTACGAGCAGTACTTC
TRBV7-9	TRBD1	-	TRBJ1-1	CASSLPQGFNTEAFF	TGTGCCAGCAGCTTGCCACAGGGGTTCAACACTGAAGCTTTCTTT
TRBV20-1	-	few	TRBJ2-2	CSASRVRRRNAGELFF	TGCAGTGCTAGTCGGGTGCGACGGAGGAACGCCGGGGAGCTGTTTTTT
TRBV4-2	TRBD2	-	TRBJ2-3	CASSQVYKSGGSTDTQYF	TGTGCCAGCAGCCAGGTTTATAAGTCGGGGGGAAGCACAGATACGCAGTATTTT
TRBV5-1	TRBD1	few	TRBJ1-1	CASSLEPGQGNTEAFF	TGCGCCAGCAGCTTGGAACCGGGACAGGGGAACACTGAAGCTTTCTTT
TRBV11-2	-	-	TRBJ2-1	CASSPLQGWEQFF	TGTGCCAGCAGCCCATTACAGGGATGGGAGCAGTTCTTC
TRBV7-2	-	few	TRBJ1-6	CASSLFQASSYNSPLHF	TGTGCCAGCAGCTTATTTCAGGCGAGCTCCTATAATTCACCCCTCCACTTT
TRBV20-1	TRBD2	-	TRBJ2-1	CSASGLVTYNEQFF	TGCAGTGCTAGTGGACTAGTTACCTACAATGAGCAGTTCTTC
TRBV6-5	TRBD1	-	TRBJ1-1	CASYLSTGVGKAFF	TGTGCCAGCTACTTGTCGACAGGGGTTGGTAAAGCTTTCTTT
TRBV2	-	-	TRBJ1-6	CASSEAQGGASPLHF	TGTGCCAGCAGTGAAGCGCAAGGGGGGGCCTCACCCCTCCACTTT
TRBV9	-	-	TRBJ2-1	CASSEGQGSGEQFF	TGTGCCAGCAGCGAAGGGCAGGGGTCAGGCGAGCAGTTCTTC
TRBV11-1	TRBD1	few	TRBJ2-7	CASSATGAYEQYF	TGTGCCAGCAGCGCGACAGGGGCCTACGAGCAGTACTTC
TRBV4-2	-	-	TRBJ2-7	CASSQAAQDYEQYF	TGTGCCAGCAGCCAAGCTGCGCAAGACTACGAGCAGTACTTC
TRBV5-4	TRBD1	-	TRBJ2-7	CASSPGQGSLYEQYF	TGTGCCAGCAGCCCGGGACAGGGCTCCCTTTACGAGCAGTACTTC
TRBV3-1/TRBV3-2	-	-	TRBJ2-5	CASRLSGSYQETQYF	TGTGCCAGCAGACTTAGTGGGAGCTACCAAGAGACCCAGTACTTC
TRBV6-5	TRBD2	-	TRBJ2-1	CASSWTSGYNEQFF	TGTGCCAGCAGCTGGACTAGCGGATACAATGAGCAGTTCTTC
TRBV7-6	-	-	TRBJ2-7	CASSPEGDYEQYF	TGTGCCAGCAGCCCCGAAGGGGACTACGAGCAGTACTTC
TRBV18	TRBD1	once	TRBJ1-1	CASSAGTEYSAFF	TGTGCCAGCTCAGCCGGGACAGAATATTCGGCTTTCTTT
TRBV25-1	TRBD2	once	TRBJ2-1	CASSDPLTGGTYNEQFF	TGTGCCAGCAGTGACCCTCTTACGGGGGGTACATACAATGAGCAGTTCTTC
TRBV27	-	-	TRBJ1-6	CASSWSTAYNSPLHF	TGTGCCAGCAGTTGGTCGACAGCCTATAATTCACCCCTCCACTTT
TRBV2	-	few	TRBJ1-2	CARSGGYGYTF	TGTGCCAGGAGCGGGGGGTATGGCTACACCTTC
TRBV4-1	TRBD2	-	TRBJ2-1	CASSSLAGGLYNEQFF	TGCGCCAGCAGCAGCCTAGCGGGGGGGCTCTACAATGAGCAGTTCTTC
TRBV18	-	-	TRBJ1-5	CASSLDSNQPQHF	TGTGCCAGCTCACTAGATAGCAATCAGCCCCAGCATTTT
TRBV3-1/TRBV3-2	-	-	TRBJ1-2	CASSPQRVPYGYTF	TGTGCCAGCAGCCCTCAACGGGTCCCTTATGGCTACACCTTC
TRBV15	-	-	TRBJ1-4	CATSRDIPQVLREKLFF	TGTGCCACCAGCAGAGATATACCACAGGTTTTGCGGGAAAAACTGTTTTTT
TRBV5-6	TRBD1	-	TRBJ1-1	CASSFRTGDGHTEAFF	TGTGCCAGCAGCTTTCGGACAGGCGACGGTCACACTGAAGCTTTCTTT
TRBV6-2/TRBV6-3	-	few	TRBJ1-2	CASSRTANYGYTF	TGTGCCAGCAGTAGGACAGCTAACTATGGCTACACCTTC
TRBV9	-	-	TRBJ2-1	CASSSSGYNEQFF	TGTGCCAGCAGCTCAAGCGGGTACAATGAGCAGTTCTTC
TRBV29-1	-	-	TRBJ1-2	CSGGFIQGTGGYTF	TGCAGCGGTGGATTCATACAGGGAACTGGTGGCTACACCTTC
TRBV6-6	TRBD2	-	TRBJ2-1	CASRRLAGGSAYNEQFF	TGTGCCAGCAGGCGACTAGCGGGGGGATCCGCCTACAATGAGCAGTTCTTC
TRBV28	TRBD1	-	TRBJ1-3	CASTTGGALNTIYF	TGTGCCAGCACGACAGGGGGCGCTTTAAACACCATATATTTT
TRBV6-2/TRBV6-3	-	-	TRBJ2-7	CASSYWGRASEQYF	TGTGCCAGCAGTTACTGGGGCAGGGCAAGCGAGCAGTACTTC
TRBV6-5	TRBD1	-	TRBJ1-1	CASSALTGAATEAFF	TGTGCCAGCAGCGCCTTGACAGGGGCGGCGACTGAAGCTTTCTTT
TRBV3-1/TRBV3-2	-	-	TRBJ2-3	CASSQGGADTQYF	TGTGCCAGCAGCCAAGGGGGGGCAGATACGCAGTATTTT
TRBV6-6	-	few	TRBJ1-6	CASSYLGGNSPLHF	TGTGCCAGCAGTTACCTCGGGGGTAATTCACCCCTCCACTTT
TRBV19	-	-	TRBJ2-3	CASSFSGRGDTQYF	TGTGCCAGTAGTTTCAGCGGGCGGGGAGATACGCAGTATTTT
TRBV2	-	few	TRBJ1-2	CASRPAGLGYTF	TGTGCCAGCAGGCCCGCAGGGCTAGGCTACACCTTC
TRBV6-1	TRBD2	once	TRBJ2-7	CASSEDSGTSYEQYF	TGTGCCAGCAGTGAAGATAGCGGGACCTCCTACGAGCAGTACTTC
TRBV27	-	-	TRBJ1-1	CASSLGGLNTEAFF	TGTGCCAGCAGTTTGGGCGGGCTGAACACTGAAGCTTTCTTT
TRBV9	TRBD1	-	TRBJ1-3	CASSGGTGVGNTIYF	TGTGCCAGCAGCGGAGGGACAGGGGTTGGAAACACCATATATTTT
TRBV12-3/TRBV12-4	TRBD1	-	TRBJ2-4	CASSLGQGNIQYF	TGTGCCAGCAGTTTGGGACAGGGGAACATTCAGTACTTC
TRBV7-9	TRBD2	-	TRBJ2-3	CASSRAGVSTDTQYF	TGTGCCAGCAGCCGTGCGGGGGTGAGCACAGATACGCAGTATTTT
TRBV14	TRBD1	-	TRBJ1-2	CASSQAAPGTGDFYGYTF	TGTGCCAGCAGCCAAGCCGCCCCCGGGACAGGGGACTTCTATGGCTACACCTTC
TRBV15	TRBD1	-	TRBJ2-4	CATSREGQGALDIQYF	TGTGCCACCAGCAGGGAAGGACAGGGGGCGTTGGACATTCAGTACTTC